This is a list of T cell receptor beta chains from one sample in a study of blood T cell repertoires in COVID-19. Only in-frame clones appear in the TCRdb table, and some are missing; sequencing was by immunoSEQ multiplex PCR. The sample yields about 310,000 clones, approximately 89% seen once. Material: peripheral blood. Receptor source: a woman between 45 and 60 years old who had recovered from COVID-19. Both conserved end residues are part of each CDR3. A D gene is named only where the DNA matches it firmly. The size entry is marked missing in some rows and otherwise reads once, few, many or a size class.

D	size	length	V	J	CDR3	DNA
NA	NA	14	TRBV10-1	TRBJ2-2	CASRSSGETGELFF	TGCGCCAGCAGATCCTCAGGGGAGACCGGGGAGCTGTTTTTT
NA	NA	15	TRBV5-1	TRBJ2-1	CASNTGWGTYNEQFF	TGCGCCAGCAATACAGGGTGGGGAACCTACAATGAGCAGTTCTTC
NA	NA	14	TRBV7-9	TRBJ1-1	CASSPLGGYTEAFF	TGTGCCAGCAGCCCCCTTGGGGGCTACACTGAAGCTTTCTTT
NA	NA	15	TRBV3-1/TRBV3-2	TRBJ2-7	CASSQGPEGFYEQYF	TGTGCCAGCAGCCAAGGTCCCGAGGGCTTTTACGAGCAGTACTTC
NA	NA	13	TRBV2	TRBJ1-2	CASSLTENYGYTF	TGTGCCAGCAGTCTAACAGAGAACTATGGCTACACCTTC
NA	NA	15	TRBV7-2	TRBJ2-5	CASSLLSGSQETQYF	TGTGCCAGCAGCTTACTCAGCGGCTCCCAAGAGACCCAGTACTTC
TRBD2	NA	15	TRBV3-1/TRBV3-2	TRBJ2-1	CASSRTAGVYNEQFF	TGTGCCAGCAGCCGAACGGCGGGAGTCTACAATGAGCAGTTCTTC
NA	NA	16	TRBV7-9	TRBJ2-7	CASSLGGTGNYYEQYF	TGTGCCAGCAGCTTGGGAGGGACAGGCAATTACTACGAGCAGTACTTC
NA	NA	12	TRBV10-3	TRBJ1-2	CAIKGINYGYTF	TGTGCCATCAAGGGGATTAACTATGGCTACACCTTC
TRBD2	NA	18	TRBV7-3	TRBJ2-3	CASSSVGPTSGKSDTQYF	TGTGCCAGCAGCTCAGTCGGCCCGACTAGCGGGAAGTCAGATACGCAGTATTTT
NA	NA	12	TRBV30	TRBJ1-4	CAWRRSGGKLFF	TGTGCCTGGAGGAGGTCTGGTGGAAAACTGTTTTTT
TRBD1	NA	15	TRBV15	TRBJ1-1	CATSGHRGGNTEAFF	TGTGCCACCAGCGGGCACAGGGGGGGGAACACTGAAGCTTTCTTT
NA	NA	13	TRBV7-2	TRBJ1-2	CASSRLGIESYTF	TGTGCCAGCAGCAGACTAGGCATCGAAAGCTACACCTTC
NA	few	13	TRBV30	TRBJ1-1	CAWSQDLNTEAFF	TGTGCCTGGAGCCAGGATTTGAACACTGAAGCTTTCTTT
NA	NA	13	TRBV2	TRBJ2-7	CASLDSPSYEQYF	TGTGCCAGCTTAGACAGTCCCTCCTACGAGCAGTACTTC
NA	NA	15	TRBV27	TRBJ1-1	CASSLGSGPDSEAFF	TGTGCCAGCAGTTTAGGGAGCGGGCCCGACTCTGAAGCTTTCTTT
NA	NA	13	TRBV7-3	TRBJ2-1	CASRSPGINEQFF	TGTGCCAGCAGGTCCCCAGGGATTAATGAGCAGTTCTTC
NA	few	13	TRBV6-2/TRBV6-3	TRBJ2-7	CASSLSGSYEQYF	TGTGCCAGCAGTTTAAGCGGATCCTACGAGCAGTACTTC
NA	NA	15	TRBV5-5	TRBJ1-4	CASSLEQATNEKLFF	TGTGCCAGCAGCTTGGAACAGGCAACTAATGAAAAACTGTTTTTT
TRBD2	NA	15	TRBV5-8	TRBJ2-2	CASSWPGLGTGELFF	TGTGCCAGCAGCTGGCCGGGACTAGGCACCGGGGAGCTGTTTTTT
TRBD1	NA	14	TRBV5-1	TRBJ1-1	CASSLDALTGEAFF	TGCGCCAGCAGCTTGGACGCCTTGACAGGGGAAGCTTTCTTT
NA	NA	12	TRBV6-2/TRBV6-3	TRBJ1-2	CASSYYQARYTF	TGTGCCAGCAGTTACTATCAAGCTCGCTACACCTTC
TRBD1	NA	14	TRBV9	TRBJ1-5	CASSVGTVGQPQHF	TGTGCCAGCAGCGTGGGGACAGTTGGACAGCCCCAGCATTTT
NA	NA	11	TRBV29-1	TRBJ1-2	CSVGADYGYTF	TGCAGCGTTGGGGCAGACTATGGCTACACCTTC
TRBD1	NA	13	TRBV19	TRBJ1-1	CASSWTGNTEAFF	TGTGCCAGTAGTTGGACAGGGAACACTGAAGCTTTCTTT
NA	NA	12	TRBV30	TRBJ2-7	CAWSVPGYEQYF	TGTGCCTGGAGTGTACCCGGTTACGAGCAGTACTTC
NA	NA	13	TRBV25-1	TRBJ1-1	CASRGSGDTEAFF	TGTGCCAGCAGAGGATCCGGGGACACTGAAGCTTTCTTT
NA	NA	15	TRBV27	TRBJ2-3	CASSTIAASTDTQYF	TGTGCCAGCAGTACTATAGCTGCTAGCACAGATACGCAGTATTTT
NA	few	16	TRBV7-9	TRBJ1-6	CASSLRRGSYNSPLHF	TGTGCCAGCAGCTTGAGGAGGGGTTCCTATAATTCACCCCTCCACTTT
NA	NA	15	TRBV6-6	TRBJ2-2	CASISRQQNTGELFF	TGTGCCAGCATTTCCCGACAGCAGAACACCGGGGAGCTGTTTTTT
NA	NA	15	TRBV7-2	TRBJ2-3	CASSSQGRRADTQYF	TGTGCCAGCAGCTCACAGGGCCGGCGGGCAGATACGCAGTATTTT
TRBD1	NA	15	TRBV28	TRBJ1-1	CASVSQGGLNTEAFF	TGTGCCAGCGTATCTCAAGGGGGCTTAAATACTGAAGCTTTCTTT
NA	few	15	TRBV18	TRBJ2-1	CASSPGAGSSNEQFF	TGTGCCAGCTCACCAGGGGCAGGGTCATCCAATGAGCAGTTCTTC
NA	NA	13	TRBV7-9	TRBJ1-3	CAPGMGPGNTIYF	TGTGCCCCAGGTATGGGGCCTGGAAACACCATATATTTT
NA	NA	18	TRBV5-4	TRBJ2-7	CASSLGYEPRTSYYEQYF	TGTGCCAGCAGCTTGGGGTACGAACCCAGGACTTCGTACTACGAGCAGTACTTC
NA	NA	15	TRBV7-2	TRBJ2-1	CASSLGLAFQNEQFF	TGTGCCAGCAGCTTAGGATTAGCTTTCCAAAATGAGCAGTTCTTC
NA	NA	13	TRBV25-1	TRBJ1-3	CASRFNRGNTIYF	TGTGCCAGCAGGTTTAACAGAGGAAACACCATATATTTT
NA	NA	18	TRBV9	TRBJ1-3	CASSSRPLGAGSGNTIYF	TGTGCCAGCAGCTCCCGTCCTCTGGGAGCCGGCTCTGGAAACACCATATATTTT
NA	NA	13	TRBV7-9	TRBJ1-1	CASSYTGMAEAFF	TGTGCCAGCAGCTACACAGGGATGGCTGAAGCTTTCTTT
NA	NA	13	TRBV28	TRBJ1-2	CASSSVSPPGYTF	TGTGCCAGCAGTTCGGTAAGCCCGCCGGGCTACACCTTC
NA	NA	15	TRBV7-2	TRBJ2-3	CASSLGRLSTDTQYF	TGTGCCAGCAGCTTAGGCAGGCTCAGCACAGATACGCAGTATTTT
NA	NA	15	TRBV9	TRBJ1-1	CASSEGVTENTEAFF	TGTGCCAGCAGCGAGGGGGTAACAGAGAACACTGAAGCTTTCTTT
TRBD1	NA	15	TRBV7-8	TRBJ2-5	CASRYPGTGKETQYF	TGTGCCAGCAGGTACCCCGGGACAGGGAAAGAGACCCAGTACTTC
NA	once	13	TRBV29-1	TRBJ2-3	CSVEGRSTDTQYF	TGCAGCGTTGAAGGCAGGAGCACAGATACGCAGTATTTT
NA	few	14	TRBV6-2/TRBV6-3	TRBJ1-5	CASSYRGGNQPQHF	TGTGCCAGCAGTTACCGGGGGGGCAATCAGCCCCAGCATTTT
TRBD2	once	11	TRBV20-1	TRBJ2-3	CSAIAGDTQYF	TGCAGTGCGATAGCGGGCGATACGCAGTATTTT
NA	NA	14	TRBV9	TRBJ2-5	CASSERGVQETQYF	TGTGCCAGCAGCGAAAGGGGTGTCCAAGAGACCCAGTACTTC
NA	NA	14	TRBV5-1	TRBJ2-1	CASKPRDSGNEQFF	TGCGCCAGCAAACCCCGGGACAGCGGGAATGAGCAGTTCTTC
TRBD1	NA	21	TRBV9	TRBJ2-6	CASSGEITGGQPSSGANVLTF	TGTGCCAGCAGCGGGGAGATAACAGGGGGTCAACCCAGCTCTGGGGCCAACGTCCTGACTTTC
TRBD2	NA	17	TRBV6-1	TRBJ2-1	CASSGLAGGSSYNEQFF	TGTGCCAGCAGTGGACTAGCGGGGGGGAGCTCCTACAATGAGCAGTTCTTC
TRBD2	NA	18	TRBV20-1	TRBJ2-3	CSASSGTSGGAEEDTQYF	TGCAGTGCTAGTAGCGGGACTAGCGGGGGGGCCGAGGAAGATACGCAGTATTTT
TRBD2	NA	14	TRBV7-9	TRBJ2-7	CASSLAAGSYEQYF	TGTGCCAGCAGCTTAGCAGCGGGATCGTACGAGCAGTACTTC
NA	once	13	TRBV15	TRBJ2-1	CATSRLGTYKQFF	TGTGCCACCAGCAGACTCGGGACTTACAAGCAGTTCTTC
NA	NA	15	TRBV4-3	TRBJ1-1	CASSPVGTSNTEAFF	TGCGCCAGCAGCCCCGTGGGCACCTCGAACACTGAAGCTTTCTTT
NA	NA	16	TRBV23-1	TRBJ1-2	CASSRPGREEGYGYTF	TGCGCCAGCAGTCGCCCGGGGAGGGAAGAAGGGTATGGCTACACCTTC
TRBD2	NA	16	TRBV5-4	TRBJ2-2	CASSLVLAGVPGELFF	TGTGCCAGCAGCTTGGTTCTAGCGGGAGTCCCCGGGGAGCTGTTTTTT
NA	NA	12	TRBV28	TRBJ1-4	CASKAVNEKLFF	TGTGCCAGCAAAGCTGTTAATGAAAAACTGTTTTTT
NA	NA	12	TRBV28	TRBJ1-5	CASSRGGKPQHF	TGTGCCAGCAGCCGGGGAGGCAAGCCCCAGCATTTT
NA	NA	16	TRBV29-1	TRBJ2-1	CSATPPPGGQGGEQFF	TGCAGCGCCACACCGCCCCCAGGGGGTCAGGGGGGTGAGCAGTTCTTC